The clone carrying this T cell receptor beta chain was recorded a few times. Its cognate antigen is unknown. The data are from a study of post-analysis software for immune sequencing data. V lost 6 bases to trimming and J lost 1 base; unmatched junction nucleotides: 14. Germline V gives CDR1 ENHRY, CDR2 SYGVKD. CDR3 size: 17 residues. TCR beta cDNA libraries included unique molecular identifiers. One entry per CDR3 protein results from TCRdb running MiXCR on the PCR reads. The data hold roughly 620,000 distinct CDR3 sequences, with about 40% observed a single time. Study results and caveats: Controls had lower frequencies than patients of 4 or 5 TRBV segments, which included TRBV5-6, TRBV5-1 and TRBV20-1. Controls significantly exceeded multiple sclerosis patients in normalized Chao1 diversity. F-measure co-clustering was strong for batch-matched samples.

The sequenced sample was blood. This clonotype was obtained from a girl between 5 and 17 years old with multiple sclerosis. The gene calls are TRBV10-3 and TRBJ2-5; TRBD2 matches at 7 bases. This CDR3 is CAIRPSGSGVIQETQYF. CDR3 in DNA: TGTGCCATCAGGCCTTCTGGGAGCGGGGTGATCCAAGAGACCCAGTACTTC.